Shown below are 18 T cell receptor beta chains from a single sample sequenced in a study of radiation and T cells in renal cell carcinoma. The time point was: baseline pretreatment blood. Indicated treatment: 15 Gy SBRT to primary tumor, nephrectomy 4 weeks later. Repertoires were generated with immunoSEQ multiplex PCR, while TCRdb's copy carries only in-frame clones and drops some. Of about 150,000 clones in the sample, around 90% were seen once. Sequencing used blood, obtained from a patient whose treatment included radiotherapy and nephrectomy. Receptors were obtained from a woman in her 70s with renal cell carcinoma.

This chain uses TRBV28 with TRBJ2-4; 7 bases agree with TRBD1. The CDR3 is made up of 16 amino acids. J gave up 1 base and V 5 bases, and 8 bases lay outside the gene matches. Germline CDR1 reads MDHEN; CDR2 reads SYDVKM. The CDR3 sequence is CASSGQGVFAKNIQYF. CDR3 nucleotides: TGTGCCAGCAGTGGTCAGGGGGTATTTGCCAAAAACATTCAGTACTTC. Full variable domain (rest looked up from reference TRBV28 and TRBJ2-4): DVKVTQSSRYLVKRTGEKVFLECVQDMDHENMFWYRQDPGLGLRLIYFSYDVKMKEKGDIPEGYSVSREKKERFSLILESASTNQTSMYLCASSGQGVFAKNIQYFGAGTRLSVL.

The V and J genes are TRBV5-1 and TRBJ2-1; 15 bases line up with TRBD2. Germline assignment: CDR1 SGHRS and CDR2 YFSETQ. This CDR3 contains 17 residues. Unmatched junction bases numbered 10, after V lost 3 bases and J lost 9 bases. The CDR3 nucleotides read TGCGCCAGCAGCTCTGGACTAGCGGGGGGGAATTTCGGTGAGCAGTTCTTC. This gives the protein CASSSGLAGGNFGEQFF.

CDR3 loop: CASSFGQNTEAFF. DNA of the CDR3: TGTGCCAGCAGTTTCGGGCAGAACACTGAAGCTTTCTTT. The chain combines TRBV6-6 with TRBJ1-1, with D hard to call. The V end was cut by 4 bases, the J end by 1 base, with 7 bases between. CDR3 size: 13 residues. The germline CDR1 and CDR2 sequences are MNHNY and SVGAGI (reference sequence).

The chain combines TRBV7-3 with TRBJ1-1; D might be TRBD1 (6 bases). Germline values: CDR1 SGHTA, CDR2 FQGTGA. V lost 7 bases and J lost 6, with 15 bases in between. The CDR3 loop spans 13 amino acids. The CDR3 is CASNRIQGPEAFF. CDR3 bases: TGTGCCAGCAACCGGATACAGGGTCCTGAAGCTTTCTTT.

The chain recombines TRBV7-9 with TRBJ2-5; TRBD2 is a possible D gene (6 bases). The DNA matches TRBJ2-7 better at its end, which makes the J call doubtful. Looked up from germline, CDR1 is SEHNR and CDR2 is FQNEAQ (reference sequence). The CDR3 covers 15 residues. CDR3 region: CASSPARRDTYEQYF. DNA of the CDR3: TGTGCCAGCAGCCCCGCCCGGCGGGATACCTACGAGCAGTACTTC.

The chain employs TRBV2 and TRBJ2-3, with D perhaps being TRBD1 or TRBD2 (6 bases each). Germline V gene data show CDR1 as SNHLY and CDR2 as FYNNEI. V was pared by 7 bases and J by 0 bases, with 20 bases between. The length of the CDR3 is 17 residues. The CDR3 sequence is CASTFKVGGPSTDTQYF. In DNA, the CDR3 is TGTGCCAGCACTTTTAAGGTCGGGGGCCCTAGCACAGATACGCAGTATTTT.

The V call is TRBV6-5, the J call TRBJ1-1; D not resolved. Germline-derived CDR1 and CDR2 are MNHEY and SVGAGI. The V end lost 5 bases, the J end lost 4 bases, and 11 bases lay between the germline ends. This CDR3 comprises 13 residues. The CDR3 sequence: CASSQARSTEAFF. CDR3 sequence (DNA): TGTGCCAGCAGTCAAGCGCGTTCCACTGAAGCTTTCTTT.

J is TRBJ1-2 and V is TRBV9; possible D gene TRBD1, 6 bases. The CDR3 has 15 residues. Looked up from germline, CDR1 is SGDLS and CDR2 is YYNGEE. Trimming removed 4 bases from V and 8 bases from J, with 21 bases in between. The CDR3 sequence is CASSSLQIGGEGYTF. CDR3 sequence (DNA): TGTGCCAGCAGCTCCCTGCAAATAGGGGGGGAAGGCTACACCTTC.

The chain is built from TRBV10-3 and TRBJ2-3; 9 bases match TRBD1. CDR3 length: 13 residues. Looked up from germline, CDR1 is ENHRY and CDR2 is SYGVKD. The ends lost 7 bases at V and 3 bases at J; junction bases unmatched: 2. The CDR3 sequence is CAIKTGGTDTQYF. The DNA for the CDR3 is TGTGCCATCAAGACAGGGGGAACAGATACGCAGTATTTT.

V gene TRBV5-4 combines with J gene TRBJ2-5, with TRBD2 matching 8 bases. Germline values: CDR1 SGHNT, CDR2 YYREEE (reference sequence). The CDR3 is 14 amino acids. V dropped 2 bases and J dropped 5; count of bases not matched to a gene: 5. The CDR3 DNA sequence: TGTGCCAGCAGCTTCGGGGGGGCCGAGGAGACCCAGTACTTC. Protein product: CASSFGGAEETQYF.

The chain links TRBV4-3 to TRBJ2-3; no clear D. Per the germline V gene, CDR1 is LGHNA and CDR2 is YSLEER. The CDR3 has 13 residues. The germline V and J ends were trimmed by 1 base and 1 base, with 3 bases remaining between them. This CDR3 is CASSQAGTDTQYF. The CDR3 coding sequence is TGCGCCAGCAGCCAAGCGGGCACAGATACGCAGTATTTT.

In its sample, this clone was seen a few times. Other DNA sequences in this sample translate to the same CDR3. CDR3: CASSPQGYTEAFF. Written as DNA, the CDR3 is TGTGCCAGCAGTCCACAGGGATACACTGAAGCTTTCTTT. The chain links TRBV28 to TRBJ1-1; D is perhaps TRBD1 (6 bases). The germline V gene encodes CDR1 MDHEN and CDR2 SYDVKM. CDR3 length equals 13 residues. V lost 5 bases and J 3 bases, leaving 10 bases between the germline ends.

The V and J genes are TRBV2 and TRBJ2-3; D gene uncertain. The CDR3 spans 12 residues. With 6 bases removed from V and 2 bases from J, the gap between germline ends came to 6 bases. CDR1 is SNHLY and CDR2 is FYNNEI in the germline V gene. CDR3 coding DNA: TGTGCCAGCAGATTTACCACAGATACGCAGTATTTT. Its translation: CASRFTTDTQYF.

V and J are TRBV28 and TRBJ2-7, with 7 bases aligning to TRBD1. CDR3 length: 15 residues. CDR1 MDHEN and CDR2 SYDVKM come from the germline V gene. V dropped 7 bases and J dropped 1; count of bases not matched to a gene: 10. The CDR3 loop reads CASTEGAVRSYEQYF. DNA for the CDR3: TGTGCCAGCACCGAGGGGGCGGTAAGATCCTACGAGCAGTACTTC. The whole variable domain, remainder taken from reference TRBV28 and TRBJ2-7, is DVKVTQSSRYLVKRTGEKVFLECVQDMDHENMFWYRQDPGLGLRLIYFSYDVKMKEKGDIPEGYSVSREKKERFSLILESASTNQTSMYLCASTEGAVRSYEQYFGPGTRLTVT.

The CDR3 is CASSQVGTGTQYF. In DNA, the CDR3 is TGCGCCAGCAGCCAAGTTGGGACTGGTACCCAGTACTTC. The V and J genes are TRBV4-1 and TRBJ2-5; D perhaps matches TRBD2 (6 bases). From germline, CDR1 is MGHRA and CDR2 YSYEKL. The CDR3 contains 13 residues. The V end lost 1 base, the J end lost 8 bases, and 11 bases lay between the germline ends.

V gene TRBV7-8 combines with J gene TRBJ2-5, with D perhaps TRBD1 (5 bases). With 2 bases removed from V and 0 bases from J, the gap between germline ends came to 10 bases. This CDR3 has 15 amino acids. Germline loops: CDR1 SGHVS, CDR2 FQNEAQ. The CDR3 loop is CASSLQGRDQETQYF. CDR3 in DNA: TGTGCCAGCAGCTTACAGGGCAGGGACCAAGAGACCCAGTACTTC.

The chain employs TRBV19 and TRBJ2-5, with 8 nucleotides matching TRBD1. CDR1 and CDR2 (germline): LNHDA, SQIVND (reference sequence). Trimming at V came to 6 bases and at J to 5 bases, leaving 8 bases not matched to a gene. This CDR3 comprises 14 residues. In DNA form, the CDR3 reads TGTGCCAGTAGAAACAGGGGGTTCGGGGAGACCCAGTACTTC. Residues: CASRNRGFGETQYF.

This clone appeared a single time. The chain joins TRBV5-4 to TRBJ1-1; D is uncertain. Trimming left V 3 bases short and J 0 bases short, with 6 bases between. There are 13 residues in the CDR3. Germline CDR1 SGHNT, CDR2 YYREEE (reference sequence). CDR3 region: CASSSRLNTEAFF. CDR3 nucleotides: TGTGCCAGCAGCTCGCGTCTGAACACTGAAGCTTTCTTT.